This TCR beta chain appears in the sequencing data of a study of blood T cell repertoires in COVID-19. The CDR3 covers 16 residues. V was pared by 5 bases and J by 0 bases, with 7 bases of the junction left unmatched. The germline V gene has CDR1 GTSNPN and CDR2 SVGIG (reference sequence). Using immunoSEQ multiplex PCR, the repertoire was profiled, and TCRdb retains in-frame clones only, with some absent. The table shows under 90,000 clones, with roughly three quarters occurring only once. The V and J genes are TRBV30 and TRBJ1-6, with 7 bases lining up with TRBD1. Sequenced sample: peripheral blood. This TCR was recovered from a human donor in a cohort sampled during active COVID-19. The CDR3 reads CAWSLGGSSYNSPLHF. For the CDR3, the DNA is TGTGCCTGGTCTCTAGGGGGCAGCTCCTATAATTCACCCCTCCACTTT.